This TCR beta chain was recovered during a study of shared clonotypes between healthy human individuals. General study results and limits: Larger estimated richness was generally seen in naive subsets than in memory subsets. Naive CD4 clonotypes were shared across a few donors at 4% to 5%.

This clone was recorded once. Antigen specificity is unknown. Sorted-subset replicate PCR reactions contained roughly 200 ng DNA, corresponding to approximately 30,000 T cell genomes. Per the study methods: Without quality scores, immunoSEQ junctional reads could not be filtered like full-length reads. The assay was immunoSEQ multiplex PCR, and TCRdb's table has in-frame clones only and misses some. The DNA gave D and trimming, while V, J and clone size come from that table. The data show millions of clones, approximately 94% seen once. Germline loops: CDR1 LGHNA, CDR2 YSLEER. Trimming shortened V by 4 bases and J by 4 bases, and 9 bases separated the two germline ends. This CDR3 comprises 13 residues.

The TCR sequence derives from a man younger than 30 in good health. Sequenced: naive CD4+ T cells sorted from blood. Indicated subset: CD45RA+ positively selected. The chain joins TRBV4-3 to TRBJ2-3; D gene uncertain. The CDR3 protein is CASSRAAADTQYF. The CDR3 DNA follows: TGCGCCAGCAGCCGGGCGGCGGCAGATACGCAGTATTTT.